The 20 T cell receptor beta chains below were found in one sample sequenced in a study of CD8 T cells in Susac syndrome. Random hexamers served to reverse transcribe about 0.5 to 1 ug RNA. TCRdb processed the immunoSEQ multiplex PCR reads anew with MiXCR; each CDR3 protein has one entry. The table lists roughly 150,000 distinct CDR3 sequences, approximately 95% of them singletons. Material for sequencing was CD8+ T cells from PBMCs. These receptors all stem from a human donor with Susac syndrome.

This chain links TRBV29-1 with TRBJ2-5, with D maybe TRBD1 (6 bases). Per the germline V gene, CDR1 is SQVTM and CDR2 is ANQGSEA. Trimming removed 6 bases at V and 2 bases at J, with 19 bases between. The CDR3 runs 15 residues. CDR3 protein: CSVNSRGPLQETQYF. The CDR3 nucleotides are TGCAGCGTGAATTCCAGGGGCCCTCTACAAGAGACCCAGTACTTC.

This sequence joins TRBV4-1 and TRBJ2-3; D not certain. CDR3 length: 16 residues. From germline, CDR1 is MGHRA and CDR2 YSYEKL. The V and J ends lost 6 bases and 2 bases respectively, with 18 bases between them. As DNA, the CDR3 is TGCGCCAGCAGTAAACATCTAGTGTATTCCACAGATACGCAGTATTTT. As protein: CASSKHLVYSTDTQYF.

The chain combines TRBV30 with TRBJ2-1; D gene ambiguous. Trimming removed 5 bases from V and 7 bases from J, with 9 bases in between. CDR1 and CDR2 from the germline V gene are GTSNPN and SVGIG (reference sequence). The CDR3 totals 11 residues. The DNA for the CDR3 is TGTGCCTGGGCCATGGGTAATGAGCAGTTCTTC. The encoded protein is CAWAMGNEQFF.

This chain joins TRBV29-1 and TRBJ2-3; 9 bases match TRBD2. Unmatched junction bases numbered 1, after V lost 4 bases and J lost 2 bases. There are 13 residues in the CDR3. Per the germline V gene, CDR1 is SQVTM and CDR2 is ANQGSEA. This CDR3 is CSVVAGDTDTQYF. Written as DNA, the CDR3 is TGCAGCGTTGTAGCGGGAGACACAGATACGCAGTATTTT.

The chain links TRBV9 to TRBJ2-7, with TRBD2 matching over 7 bases. From germline, CDR1 is SGDLS and CDR2 YYNGEE. This CDR3 spans 15 amino acids. With 0 bases clipped from V and 2 bases from J, the junction kept 5 bases outside the gene matches. This chain's CDR3 is CASSVDSGFPYEQYF. In DNA form, the CDR3 reads TGTGCCAGCAGCGTAGATAGCGGGTTTCCCTACGAGCAGTACTTC.

V is TRBV20-1 and J is TRBJ2-1; possible D gene TRBD2, 5 bases. This CDR3 comprises 14 residues. Germline values: CDR1 DFQATT, CDR2 SNEGSKA (reference sequence). Trimming cost V 5 bases and J 10 bases, with 21 bases left between them. CDR3 DNA: TGCAGTGCTGAAATAGAGACTCAGACGGGGGAGCAGTTCTTC. Protein sequence: CSAEIETQTGEQFF.

This chain links TRBV12-5 with TRBJ2-7; possible D gene TRBD1, 6 bases. Germline CDR1 reads LGHNT; CDR2 reads FRNRAP. The CDR3 has 17 amino acids. Trimming pared 0 bases from V and 3 bases from J, leaving 18 bases between. CDR3 coding DNA: TGTGCTAGTGGTTTGGTAATTGTTAGGACGGACAGCTACGAGCAGTACTTC. It codes for CASGLVIVRTDSYEQYF.

V and J are TRBV14 and TRBJ2-1; no reliable D call. Germline loops: CDR1 SGHDN, CDR2 FVKESK. This CDR3 has 15 amino acids. V was pared by 0 bases and J by 12 bases, with 18 bases between. The CDR3 coding sequence is TGTGCCAGCAGCCAAGAGTACGGGTATCTAATGAGGCAGTTCTTC. It codes for CASSQEYGYLMRQFF.

For this clonotype: One end of the junction does not line up with germline, which may come from a read error. This chain uses TRBV28 with TRBJ2-7, with unresolved D. The CDR3 loop spans 12 amino acids. The V gene's germline CDR1 is MDHEN and CDR2 SYDVKM. The CDR3 protein is CASSIPSLPLSF. CDR3 in DNA: TGTGCCAGCAGTATCCCCAGTTTACCGCTGAGCTTC.

The V call is TRBV5-1, the J call TRBJ2-7, with D unresolved. Trimming removed 0 bases at V and 3 bases at J, with 10 bases between. The germline CDR1 and CDR2 sequences are SGHRS and YFSETQ. The CDR3 runs to 14 residues. The CDR3 DNA sequence: TGCGCCAGCAGCTTGGTTAGAAAGGGCTACGAGCAGTACTTC. It is translated as CASSLVRKGYEQYF.

The chain has TRBV27 and TRBJ1-2; 8 bases line up with TRBD1. Germline CDR1 reads MNHEY; CDR2 reads SMNVEV (reference sequence). This CDR3 comprises 13 residues. Germline trimming cut 3 bases from V and 8 bases from J; bases unmatched to any gene: 5. CDR3 amino acids: CASSFWQGAGYTF. CDR3 in DNA: TGTGCCAGCAGTTTCTGGCAGGGGGCAGGCTACACCTTC.

The V call is TRBV2, the J call TRBJ2-1, with 8 bases aligning to TRBD2. Germline trimming cut 6 bases from V and 5 bases from J; bases unmatched to any gene: 9. Germline V gene sequence: CDR1 SNHLY, CDR2 FYNNEI. This CDR3 has 15 residues. The CDR3 nucleotides read TGTGCCAGCAGCTCAGGAATACTAGCGGACAATGAGCAGTTCTTC. Translating gives CASSSGILADNEQFF.

The rearrangement joins TRBV7-9 to TRBJ1-5, with 7 positions matching TRBD1. Trimming removed 5 bases from V and 0 bases from J; junction bases left unmatched: 4. This CDR3 contains 15 residues. Germline-derived CDR1 and CDR2 are SEHNR and FQNEAQ (reference sequence). CDR3 region: CASSHDRDSNQPQHF. CDR3 in DNA: TGTGCCAGCAGCCACGACAGGGATAGCAATCAGCCCCAGCATTTT.

The V gene is TRBV25-1, the J gene TRBJ1-1, with no clear D. V lost 3 bases and J lost 7, with 9 bases in between. The germline CDR1 and CDR2 sequences are MGHDK and SYGVNS. The CDR3 contains 12 residues. CDR3 nucleotides: TGTGCCAGCAGTGATTCCATATTTGAAGCTTTCTTT. Translation gives CASSDSIFEAFF.

The chain joins TRBV15 to TRBJ2-1, with 9 nucleotides matching TRBD2. The CDR3 spans 15 residues. The ends lost 5 bases at V and 8 bases at J; junction bases unmatched: 10. Germline lookup yields CDR1 LNHNV and CDR2 YYDKDF (reference sequence). The CDR3 nucleotides are TGTGCCACCAGCGATATAGCGGGGGAGGGCGATGAGCAGTTCTTC. It codes for CATSDIAGEGDEQFF.

CDR3 region: CASSSDARNQPQHF. CDR3 nucleotides: TGTGCCAGCAGCTCGGACGCTCGCAATCAGCCCCAGCATTTT. V usage is TRBV28 and J usage is TRBJ1-5; D is unresolved. V gave up 6 bases and J gave up 2 bases, with 11 bases separating them. CDR1 is MDHEN and CDR2 is SYDVKM in the germline V gene. The CDR3 is made up of 14 amino acids.

The V and J genes are TRBV9 and TRBJ2-1; TRBD2 matches at 11 bases. CDR1 is SGDLS and CDR2 is YYNGEE in the germline V gene. The CDR3 spans 18 residues. The J segment lost 1 base and the V segment lost 0 bases, leaving 6 bases of the junction unmatched. The CDR3 loop is CASSVAVTSGSSYNEQFF. The CDR3 DNA is TGTGCCAGCAGCGTAGCTGTTACTAGCGGGAGTTCCTACAATGAGCAGTTCTTC.

This clonotype was recorded only once. The V gene is TRBV18, the J gene TRBJ2-7; the D gene is possibly TRBD1 (5 bases). From germline, CDR1 is KGHSH and CDR2 LQKENI. V was trimmed by 8 bases and J by 4 bases, leaving 12 bases between them. CDR3 length equals 12 residues. CDR3 amino acids: CASTLKGYEQYF. DNA for the CDR3: TGTGCCAGCACGCTCAAGGGGTACGAGCAGTACTTC.

The chain uses TRBV11-2 and TRBJ2-4; TRBD2 aligns across 9 bases. Trimming at V came to 3 bases and at J to 7 bases, leaving 1 base not matched to a gene. The germline V gene has CDR1 SGHAT and CDR2 FQNNGV. The CDR3 contains 13 residues. The chain's CDR3 is CASSFGTSNIQYF. DNA of the CDR3: TGTGCCAGCAGCTTTGGGACTAGCAACATTCAGTACTTC. Based on the CDR3 plus reference TRBV11-2 and TRBJ2-4, the full variable domain is EAGVAQSPRYKIIEKRQSVAFWCNPISGHATLYWYQQILGQGPKLLIQFQNNGVVDDSQLPKDRFSAERLKGVDSTLKIQPAKLEDSAVYLCASSFGTSNIQYFGAGTRLSVL.

This clonotype was seen a single time. CDR3 nucleotide sequence: TGTGCCAGCAGTTTGGGGACAGGGACCACTAACTATGGCTACACCTTC. Protein: CASSLGTGTTNYGYTF. J is TRBJ1-2 and V is TRBV12-3 or TRBV12-4; 9 bases match TRBD1. With V trimmed by 3 bases and J by 0 bases, 5 bases remained unmatched. CDR3 size: 16 residues.